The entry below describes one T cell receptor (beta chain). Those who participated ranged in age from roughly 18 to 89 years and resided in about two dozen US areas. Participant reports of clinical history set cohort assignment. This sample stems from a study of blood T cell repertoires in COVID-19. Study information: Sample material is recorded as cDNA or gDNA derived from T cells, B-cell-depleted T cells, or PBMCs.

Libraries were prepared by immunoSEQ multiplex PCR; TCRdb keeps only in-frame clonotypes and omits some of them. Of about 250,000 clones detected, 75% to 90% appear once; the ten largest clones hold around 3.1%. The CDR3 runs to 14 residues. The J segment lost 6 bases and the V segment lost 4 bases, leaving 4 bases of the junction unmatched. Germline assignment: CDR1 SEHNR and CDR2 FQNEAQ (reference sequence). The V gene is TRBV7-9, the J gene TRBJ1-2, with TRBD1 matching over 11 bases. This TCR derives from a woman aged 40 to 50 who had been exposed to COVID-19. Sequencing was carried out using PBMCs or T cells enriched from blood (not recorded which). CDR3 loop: CASSSRTGGDGYTF. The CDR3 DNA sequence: TGTGCCAGCAGCTCCCGGACAGGGGGCGATGGCTACACCTTC.